This is a list of T cell receptor beta chains from one sample in a study of Ad26.COV2.S vaccination and SARS-CoV-2 variants. Using immunoSEQ multiplex PCR, the repertoire was profiled, and TCRdb retains in-frame clones only, with some absent. The data hold hundreds of thousands of clones, with 75% to 95% observed a single time. Sequenced here: peripheral blood, sampled in a trial of Ad26.COV2.S vaccine versus placebo. The receptors here all came from a person aged 18 to 59 who received the Ad26.COV2.S COVID-19 vaccine or a placebo. The CDR3 runs from the conserved cysteine through the conserved F or W. D genes are given only for firm matches. The size field is filled for only some rows; it gives once, few, many or a size class.

j_call,clone_size,d_call,v_call,cdr3_nt,cdr3_aa
TRBJ1-3,NA,NA,TRBV10-1,TGCGCCAGCAGCAATCTAAACAGGTTAGACTCTGGAAACACCATATATTTT,CASSNLNRLDSGNTIYF
TRBJ1-1,NA,NA,TRBV14,TGTGCCAGCAGCCAAGAAGGAGGGAGGAGTGAAGCTTTCTTT,CASSQEGGRSEAFF
TRBJ2-3,NA,NA,TRBV7-9,TGTGCCAGCGGCCTAGCTAGCACAGATACGCAGTATTTT,CASGLASTDTQYF
TRBJ1-3,NA,NA,TRBV19,TGTGCCAGTAGTACACGATTTGGAAACACCATATATTTT,CASSTRFGNTIYF
TRBJ2-3,NA,NA,TRBV15,TGTGCCACCAGCAGAGTAGCGACCACAGATACGCAGTATTTT,CATSRVATTDTQYF
TRBJ2-7,NA,NA,TRBV6-2/TRBV6-3,TGTGCCAGCAGTTTACAGGGCTACGAGCAGTACTTC,CASSLQGYEQYF
TRBJ2-7,NA,NA,TRBV19,TGTGCCAGTAGTTACGAGCTCTCCTACGAGCAGTACTTC,CASSYELSYEQYF
TRBJ2-2,NA,NA,TRBV29-1,TGCAGCGTTGATTTTGAGAACACCGGGGAGCTGTTTTTT,CSVDFENTGELFF
TRBJ2-7,once,TRBD2,TRBV9,TGTGCCAACAGCGTAGGCCTAGCGGGAGTGGAAAACGAGCAGTACTTC,CANSVGLAGVENEQYF
TRBJ1-1,NA,NA,TRBV11-3,TGTGCCAGTGCCCTCCCGGGTATCACTGAAGCTTTCTTT,CASALPGITEAFF
TRBJ2-7,NA,TRBD2,TRBV6-4,TGTGCCAGCAGTGACTCGGGAGCTAGCGGGAGAAACTACGAGCAGTACTTC,CASSDSGASGRNYEQYF
TRBJ2-3,NA,TRBD1,TRBV14,TGTGCCAGCGGGAGACAGGGGGGAAGCACAGATACGCAGTATTTT,CASGRQGGSTDTQYF
TRBJ1-4,NA,NA,TRBV7-8,TGTGCCAGCGCCACTACAGGGGAAAAACTGTTTTTT,CASATTGEKLFF
TRBJ2-7,NA,NA,TRBV7-6,TGTGCCAGCAGCCCCCGGGGCAACAAATACGAGCAGTACTTC,CASSPRGNKYEQYF
TRBJ2-2,NA,TRBD1,TRBV4-3,TGCGCCAGCAGCCAAGGACAGGGACCGAACACCGGGGAGCTGTTTTTT,CASSQGQGPNTGELFF
TRBJ2-1,NA,NA,TRBV5-4,TGTGCCAGCAGCACCCCGGGGGTCGGGGGCGACAATGAGCAGTTCTTC,CASSTPGVGGDNEQFF
TRBJ2-3,NA,NA,TRBV7-2,TGTGCCAGCAGCTTAGATGGGTCAGATACGCAGTATTTT,CASSLDGSDTQYF
TRBJ2-1,NA,NA,TRBV30,TGTGCCTGGAGTAGAGGTGGCCCCTACAATGAGCAGTTCTTC,CAWSRGGPYNEQFF
TRBJ2-3,NA,TRBD2,TRBV10-1,TGCGCCAGCAGCGGGGGGTCTAGCGGGCGGAGAGATACGCAGTATTTT,CASSGGSSGRRDTQYF
TRBJ2-1,NA,NA,TRBV9,TGTGCCAGCAGCGTCAGCCAAGGCGGCTACAATGAGCAGTTCTTC,CASSVSQGGYNEQFF
TRBJ1-1,NA,TRBD1,TRBV5-1,TGCGCCAGCAGCCCCCAGACAGGGGGCGAACAGAACACTGAAGCTTTCTTT,CASSPQTGGEQNTEAFF
TRBJ1-1,NA,TRBD1,TRBV19,TGTGCCAGTACCCATAGCCCCTCAGGGGGCACTGAAGCTTTCTTT,CASTHSPSGGTEAFF
TRBJ2-1,NA,TRBD2,TRBV3-1/TRBV3-2,TGTGCCAGCAGCCCCTCGGGAGGAACCAATGAGCAGTTCTTC,CASSPSGGTNEQFF
TRBJ2-1,NA,NA,TRBV7-6,TGTGCCAGCAGCTTGTCTGGGTACAATGAGCAGTTCTTC,CASSLSGYNEQFF
TRBJ2-5,NA,NA,TRBV7-8,TGTGCCAGCAGCCCTTCGATCTTGTGGGGGACCAGGGAGACCCAGTACTTC,CASSPSILWGTRETQYF
TRBJ2-7,NA,TRBD1,TRBV19,TGTGCCAGTAGTATAGTAGGACAGGGGGGCTACTACGAGCAGTACTTC,CASSIVGQGGYYEQYF
TRBJ1-1,NA,NA,TRBV6-4,TGTGCCAGCAGTGACTCGGGGACCCTGGGGACTGAAGCTTTCTTT,CASSDSGTLGTEAFF
TRBJ2-2,once,TRBD1,TRBV14,TGTGCCAGCAGCCAGCCGGGACAGGGGGCGCCCGGGGAGCTGTTTTTT,CASSQPGQGAPGELFF
TRBJ2-3,NA,TRBD2,TRBV7-6,TGTGCCAGCAGCTTAGCCGGGAGGGCCGTAACAGATACGCAGTATTTT,CASSLAGRAVTDTQYF
TRBJ1-1,NA,NA,TRBV7-9,TGTGCCAGCAGCCTGTCTACTTTAGAGAACACTGAAGCTTTCTTT,CASSLSTLENTEAFF
TRBJ2-7,few,NA,TRBV6-6,TGTGCCAGCAGTATCGGGCCAACCTACGAGCAGTACTTC,CASSIGPTYEQYF
TRBJ2-1,NA,NA,TRBV19,TGTGCCAGTAGTACACCAAACGGGATTCACAATGAGCAGTTCTTC,CASSTPNGIHNEQFF
TRBJ2-1,NA,NA,TRBV3-1/TRBV3-2,TGTGCCAGCAGCCAGCGGGACGTAGGCCTCTTCTACAATGAGCAGTTCTTC,CASSQRDVGLFYNEQFF
TRBJ2-7,NA,TRBD2,TRBV4-3,TGCGCCAGCAGCCAAGATTGGTGGGGGGGGTTCGAGCAGTACTTC,CASSQDWWGGFEQYF
TRBJ2-7,NA,TRBD2,TRBV10-3,TGTGCCATCAGTGAACCAGCGGGAGGCGAGCAGTACTTC,CAISEPAGGEQYF
TRBJ2-5,NA,NA,TRBV7-9,TGTGCCAGCAGCCCAGGAGCAGGGCAAGAGACCCAGTACTTC,CASSPGAGQETQYF
TRBJ2-1,NA,TRBD2,TRBV5-4,TGTGCCAGCAGCTTGGGGGCTAGCGGGAGGGTATACAATGAGCAGTTCTTC,CASSLGASGRVYNEQFF
TRBJ1-1,NA,NA,TRBV5-4,TGTGCCAGCAGCTCGAAAAGAACGGACACTGAAGCTTTCTTT,CASSSKRTDTEAFF
TRBJ2-7,NA,TRBD2,TRBV27,TGTGCCAGCAGTTCACCCTCTCTAGCGGGAACCTACGAGCAGTACTTC,CASSSPSLAGTYEQYF
TRBJ2-7,NA,NA,TRBV4-2,TGTGCCAGCAGCCAAGTGTCTGCCTACGAGCAGTACTTC,CASSQVSAYEQYF
TRBJ2-7,NA,NA,TRBV14,TGTGCCAGCAGCCAGATACGTGTCAGCCACTCCTACGAGCAGTACTTC,CASSQIRVSHSYEQYF
TRBJ2-1,NA,TRBD1,TRBV7-8,TGTGCCAGCAGCTTAGGAGGGGGCGTTGTTGTGGATGAGCAGTTCTTC,CASSLGGGVVVDEQFF
TRBJ2-1,once,NA,TRBV24-1,TGTGCCACCAGTGATACCGGGACCGGGCCCCGGGGTGAGCAGTTCTTC,CATSDTGTGPRGEQFF
TRBJ1-5,once,TRBD1,TRBV10-2,TGCGCCAGCAGATACGGGACAGGGAACGATCAGCCCCAGCATTTT,CASRYGTGNDQPQHF
TRBJ2-1,NA,TRBD2,TRBV6-2/TRBV6-3,TGTGCCAGCAGTTACTCGAGTAGCGGGAGAGAGTTCGTCAATGAGCAGTTCTTC,CASSYSSSGREFVNEQFF
TRBJ2-3,NA,NA,TRBV9,TGTGCCAGCAGCGTCCGACAGTACACAGATACGCAGTATTTT,CASSVRQYTDTQYF
TRBJ1-3,NA,TRBD1,TRBV11-2,TGTGCCAGCAGCCTCTACTGGACAGGCCTCTCTGGAAACACCATATATTTT,CASSLYWTGLSGNTIYF
TRBJ1-2,NA,NA,TRBV2,TGTGCCAGCAGGGCAGGGATGGCTAACTATGGCTACACCTTC,CASRAGMANYGYTF
TRBJ1-4,NA,NA,TRBV19,TGTGCCAGTAGTATGGGGAAGGACAGAAATGAAAAACTGTTTTTT,CASSMGKDRNEKLFF
TRBJ1-4,NA,TRBD1,TRBV27,TGTGCCAGCAGTTCCGACAGGGGGCAAGGTGAAAAACTGTTTTTT,CASSSDRGQGEKLFF
TRBJ1-1,NA,NA,TRBV19,TGTGCCAGTATGGGGGAAACGGCTTTCTTT,CASMGETAFF
TRBJ1-2,NA,TRBD1,TRBV6-2/TRBV6-3,TGTGCCAGCAGCCCAAGACAGGGGGACCTCTATGGCTACACCTTC,CASSPRQGDLYGYTF
TRBJ2-3,NA,NA,TRBV20-1,TGCAGTGCTAGAGTACTCGATACGCAGTATTTT,CSARVLDTQYF
TRBJ2-5,NA,TRBD2,TRBV7-9,TGTGCCAGCAGCTTAGCGGTTTTGGCAGCGGGAGTTTGGGAGACCCAGTACTTC,CASSLAVLAAGVWETQYF
TRBJ1-2,NA,NA,TRBV29-1,TGCAGCGCCGCGGGTGACCCTAAGCATGGCTACACCTTC,CSAAGDPKHGYTF
TRBJ1-5,NA,TRBD1,TRBV7-2,TGTGCCAGCAGCGCCGACAGGGGTCTGTTTCGGACCCAGCATTTT,CASSADRGLFRTQHF
TRBJ1-1,NA,NA,TRBV7-9,TGTGCCAGCAGCTTATTGGGAACCACGAGGACTGAAGCTTTCTTT,CASSLLGTTRTEAFF